The 12 T cell receptor beta chains presented below share a single source sample, sequenced in a study of blood T cell repertoires in COVID-19. Profiling relied on immunoSEQ multiplex PCR, and the TCRdb table lists in-frame clones only, not all of them. The data show a few hundred thousand clones, with 87% seen just once and around 2% held by the top ten. Sequences were obtained from PBMCs or T cells enriched from blood (not recorded which). The receptor set was obtained from a man aged 35-49 years in a cohort exposed to, infected with or recovered from COVID-19 (not recorded which).

This clone came up once. The chain uses TRBV19 and TRBJ2-3, with D possibly being TRBD1 (5 bases). The germline V gene has CDR1 LNHDA and CDR2 SQIVND (reference sequence). The CDR3 spans 18 residues. Trimming pared 3 bases from V and 4 bases from J, leaving 23 bases between. The CDR3 protein is CASSMQRVVARVADTQYF. In nucleotides, the CDR3 is TGTGCCAGTAGTATGCAGCGAGTGGTGGCCAGGGTGGCAGATACGCAGTATTTT. Full variable domain (remainder filled in from reference TRBV19 and TRBJ2-3): DGGITQSPKYLFRKEGQNVTLSCEQNLNHDAMYWYRQDPGQGLRLIYYSQIVNDFQKGDIAEGYSVSREKKESFPLTVTSAQKNPTAFYLCASSMQRVVARVADTQYFGPGTRLTVL.

The V call is TRBV10-3, the J call TRBJ2-7; D gene unclear. This CDR3 is 12 amino acids long. Germline V CDR1 and CDR2: ENHRY, SYGVKD. The V end lost 4 bases, the J end lost 2 bases, and 6 bases lay between the germline ends. The CDR3 loop is CAISAEAYEQYF. In DNA form, the CDR3 reads TGTGCCATCAGTGCCGAGGCCTACGAGCAGTACTTC.

CDR3 residues: CASSETGGGQPGYTF. The CDR3 coding sequence is TGCGCCAGCAGCGAGACAGGGGGAGGGCAACCTGGCTACACCTTC. The rearrangement links TRBV5-1 to TRBJ1-2; 9 bases fit TRBD1. Per the germline V gene, CDR1 is SGHRS and CDR2 is YFSETQ. This CDR3 is 15 amino acids long. Losses at the gene ends were 4 bases for V and 7 bases for J; bases not matched to a gene: 11.

This sequence joins TRBV12-3 or TRBV12-4 and TRBJ2-1; a possible D gene is TRBD2 (6 bases). V was pared by 6 bases and J by 7 bases, with 13 bases between. The CDR3 totals 13 residues. The CDR3 reads CASSPQEGNEQFF. CDR3 nucleotides: TGTGCCAGCAGCCCCCAGGAGGGGAATGAGCAGTTCTTC.

The gene calls are TRBV30 and TRBJ1-3; D unresolved. Trimming pared 2 bases from V and 3 bases from J, leaving 5 bases between. Germline V lookup: CDR1 GTSNPN, CDR2 SVGIG (reference sequence). The CDR3 extends over 12 amino acids. The CDR3 DNA sequence: TGTGCCTGGAGTCGGGGTGGAAACACCATATATTTT. Residues: CAWSRGGNTIYF.

The chain combines TRBV29-1 with TRBJ2-1, with TRBD2 identical over 7 bases. The CDR3 loop spans 16 amino acids. V gave up 1 base and J gave up 4 bases; unmatched junction bases: 10. Germline loops: CDR1 SQVTM, CDR2 ANQGSEA. The CDR3 bases are TGCAGCGTTGAAGGTCAGAGACTAGCCGGGTACAATGAGCAGTTCTTC. It translates to CSVEGQRLAGYNEQFF.

This chain joins TRBV10-1 and TRBJ1-5, with a weak D call TRBD1 (5 bases). V shed 6 bases and J shed 0 bases, with 12 bases lying between them. Germline loops: CDR1 WNHNN, CDR2 SYGVQD (reference sequence). This CDR3 spans 15 amino acids. CDR3 region: CASRWGGNSNQPQHF. The DNA for the CDR3 is TGCGCCAGCAGGTGGGGGGGGAATAGCAATCAGCCCCAGCATTTT.

The chain employs TRBV10-1 and TRBJ2-1; 7 bases are shared with TRBD1. CDR3 size: 14 residues. Looked up from germline, CDR1 is WNHNN and CDR2 is SYGVQD (reference sequence). Trimming removed 5 bases from V and 3 bases from J; junction bases left unmatched: 4. CDR3 nucleotides: TGCGCCAGCAGTCTCCGGGACAGCTACAATGAGCAGTTCTTC. Amino acids: CASSLRDSYNEQFF.

This clone was detected a few times. An end of the junction does not agree with germline; a read error may underlie this. The chain uses TRBV27 and TRBJ2-3; TRBD1 matches 8 bases. The germline V gene encodes CDR1 MNHEY and CDR2 SMNVEV (reference sequence). The CDR3 has 18 residues. CDR3 loop: CASSLSLTRTGRIDTQYF. Written as DNA, the CDR3 is TGTGCCAGCAGTCTATCTTTGACCCGGACAGGGAGGATAGATACGCAGTATTTT.

V gene TRBV7-2 combines with J gene TRBJ1-1, with D uncertain. This CDR3 has 15 amino acids. CDR1 and CDR2 (germline): SGHTA, FQGNSA. The germline V and J ends were trimmed by 3 bases and 0 bases, with 11 bases remaining between them. CDR3 in amino acids: CASSLSLVMNTEAFF. CDR3 bases: TGTGCCAGCAGCTTGAGTCTTGTTATGAACACTGAAGCTTTCTTT.

This chain uses TRBV15 with TRBJ2-7; TRBD1 agrees at 7 bases. This CDR3 has 14 residues. The germline V gene encodes CDR1 LNHNV and CDR2 YYDKDF (reference sequence). Losses at the gene ends were 1 base for V and 9 bases for J; bases not matched to a gene: 9. CDR3 protein: CATSRGLEGARQYF. CDR3 DNA sequence: TGTGCCACCAGCAGAGGGTTAGAGGGGGCTCGGCAGTACTTC.

The gene calls are TRBV7-2 and TRBJ1-4, with D unresolved. V dropped 2 bases and J dropped 0 bases, with 13 bases sitting between them. The CDR3 length is 17 residues. The germline gives CDR1 SGHTA, CDR2 FQGNSA. CDR3 nucleotide sequence: TGTGCCAGCAGCTTATCTGGCTGGGCAACAACTAATGAAAAACTGTTTTTT. Translated, it gives CASSLSGWATTNEKLFF.